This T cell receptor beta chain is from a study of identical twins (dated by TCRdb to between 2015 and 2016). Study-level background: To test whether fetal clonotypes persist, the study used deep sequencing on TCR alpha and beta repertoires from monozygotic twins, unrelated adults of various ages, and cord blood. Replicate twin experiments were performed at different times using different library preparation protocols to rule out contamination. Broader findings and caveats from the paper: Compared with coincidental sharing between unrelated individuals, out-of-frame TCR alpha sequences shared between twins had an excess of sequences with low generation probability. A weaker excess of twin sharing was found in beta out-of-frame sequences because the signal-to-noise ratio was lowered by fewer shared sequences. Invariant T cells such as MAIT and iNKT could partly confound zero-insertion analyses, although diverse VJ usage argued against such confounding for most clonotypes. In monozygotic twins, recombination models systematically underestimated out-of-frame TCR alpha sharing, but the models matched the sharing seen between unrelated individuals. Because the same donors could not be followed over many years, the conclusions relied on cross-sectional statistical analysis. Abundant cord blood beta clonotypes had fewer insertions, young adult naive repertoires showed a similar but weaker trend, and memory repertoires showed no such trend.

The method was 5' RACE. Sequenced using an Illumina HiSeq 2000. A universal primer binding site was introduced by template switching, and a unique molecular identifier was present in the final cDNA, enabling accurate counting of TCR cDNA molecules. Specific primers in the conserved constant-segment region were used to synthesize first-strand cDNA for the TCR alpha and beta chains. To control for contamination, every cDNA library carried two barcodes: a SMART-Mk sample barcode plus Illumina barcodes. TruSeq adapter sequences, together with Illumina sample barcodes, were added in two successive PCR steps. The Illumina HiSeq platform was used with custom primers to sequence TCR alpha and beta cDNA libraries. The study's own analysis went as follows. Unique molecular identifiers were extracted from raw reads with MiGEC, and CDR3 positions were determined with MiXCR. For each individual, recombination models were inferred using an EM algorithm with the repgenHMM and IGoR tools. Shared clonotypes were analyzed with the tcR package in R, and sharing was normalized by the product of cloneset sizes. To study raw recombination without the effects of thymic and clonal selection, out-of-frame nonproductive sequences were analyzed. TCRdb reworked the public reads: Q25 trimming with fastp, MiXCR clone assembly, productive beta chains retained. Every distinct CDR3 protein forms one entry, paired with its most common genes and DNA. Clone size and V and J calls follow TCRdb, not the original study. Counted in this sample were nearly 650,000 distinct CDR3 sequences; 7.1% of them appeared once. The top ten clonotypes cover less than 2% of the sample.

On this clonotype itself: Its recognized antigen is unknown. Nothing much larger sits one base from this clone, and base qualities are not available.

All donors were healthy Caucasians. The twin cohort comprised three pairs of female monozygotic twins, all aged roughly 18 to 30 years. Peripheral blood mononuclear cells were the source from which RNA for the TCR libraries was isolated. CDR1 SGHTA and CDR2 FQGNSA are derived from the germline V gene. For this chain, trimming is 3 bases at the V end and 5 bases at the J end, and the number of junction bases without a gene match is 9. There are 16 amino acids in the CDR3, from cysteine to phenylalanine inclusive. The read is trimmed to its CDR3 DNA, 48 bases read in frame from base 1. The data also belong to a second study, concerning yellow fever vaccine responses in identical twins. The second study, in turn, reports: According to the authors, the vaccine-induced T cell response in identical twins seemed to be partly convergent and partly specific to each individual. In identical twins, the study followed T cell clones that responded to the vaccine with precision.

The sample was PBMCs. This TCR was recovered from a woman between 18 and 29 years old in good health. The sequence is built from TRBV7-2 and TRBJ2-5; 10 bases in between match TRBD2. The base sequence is TGTGCCAGCAGCTTTTTCCCTAGCGGGAGAACGGAGACCCAGTACTTC. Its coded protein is CASSFFPSGRTETQYF.